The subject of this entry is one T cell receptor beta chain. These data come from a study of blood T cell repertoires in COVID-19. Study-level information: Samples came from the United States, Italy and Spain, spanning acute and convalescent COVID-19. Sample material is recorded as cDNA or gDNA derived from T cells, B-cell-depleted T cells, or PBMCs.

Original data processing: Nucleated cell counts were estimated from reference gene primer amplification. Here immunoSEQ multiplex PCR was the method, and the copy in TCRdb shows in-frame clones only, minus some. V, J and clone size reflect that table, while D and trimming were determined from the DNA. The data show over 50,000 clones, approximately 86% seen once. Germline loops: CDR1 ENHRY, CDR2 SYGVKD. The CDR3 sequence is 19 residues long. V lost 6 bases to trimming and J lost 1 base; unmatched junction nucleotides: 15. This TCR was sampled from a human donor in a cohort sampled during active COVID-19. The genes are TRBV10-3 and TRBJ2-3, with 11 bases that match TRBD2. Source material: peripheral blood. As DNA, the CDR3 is TGTGCCATCAGCAAGCTACTAGCGGGAGATATGTTGGGCACAGATACGCAGTATTTT. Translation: CAISKLLAGDMLGTDTQYF.